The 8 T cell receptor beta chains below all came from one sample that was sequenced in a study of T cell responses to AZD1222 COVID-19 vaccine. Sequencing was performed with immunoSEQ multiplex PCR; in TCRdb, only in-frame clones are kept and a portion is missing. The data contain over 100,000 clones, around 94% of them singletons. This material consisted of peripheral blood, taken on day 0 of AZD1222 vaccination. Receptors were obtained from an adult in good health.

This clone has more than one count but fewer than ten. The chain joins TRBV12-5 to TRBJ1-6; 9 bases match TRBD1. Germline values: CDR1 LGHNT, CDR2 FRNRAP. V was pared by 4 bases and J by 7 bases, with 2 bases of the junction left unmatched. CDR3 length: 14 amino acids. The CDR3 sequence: CASGSGQGNSPLHF. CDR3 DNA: TGTGCTAGTGGTTCGGGACAGGGAAATTCACCCCTCCACTTT.

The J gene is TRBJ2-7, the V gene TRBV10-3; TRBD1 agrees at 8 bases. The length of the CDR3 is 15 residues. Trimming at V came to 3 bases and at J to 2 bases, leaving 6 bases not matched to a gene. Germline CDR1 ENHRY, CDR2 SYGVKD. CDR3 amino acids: CAISDDRGVPYEQYF. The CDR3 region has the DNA TGTGCCATCAGTGACGACAGGGGAGTTCCCTACGAGCAGTACTTC.

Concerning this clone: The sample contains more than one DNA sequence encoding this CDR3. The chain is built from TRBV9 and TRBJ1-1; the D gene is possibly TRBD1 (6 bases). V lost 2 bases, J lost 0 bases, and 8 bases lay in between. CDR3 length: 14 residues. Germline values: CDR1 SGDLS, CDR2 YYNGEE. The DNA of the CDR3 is TGTGCCAGCAGCGTCGGGGGCATGAACACTGAAGCTTTCTTT. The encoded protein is CASSVGGMNTEAFF. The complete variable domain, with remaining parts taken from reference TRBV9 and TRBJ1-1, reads DSGVTQTPKHLITATGQRVTLRCSPRSGDLSVYWYQQSLDQGLQFLIQYYNGEERAKGNILERFSAQQFPDLHSELNLSSLELGDSALYFCASSVGGMNTEAFFGQGTRLTVV.

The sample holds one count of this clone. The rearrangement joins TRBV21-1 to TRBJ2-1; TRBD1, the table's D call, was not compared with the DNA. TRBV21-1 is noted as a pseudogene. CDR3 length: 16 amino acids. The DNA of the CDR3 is TGTGCCAGCAGCAATCCAACAGGGGCCCACCACAATGAGCAGTTCTTC. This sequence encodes CASSNPTGAHHNEQFF.

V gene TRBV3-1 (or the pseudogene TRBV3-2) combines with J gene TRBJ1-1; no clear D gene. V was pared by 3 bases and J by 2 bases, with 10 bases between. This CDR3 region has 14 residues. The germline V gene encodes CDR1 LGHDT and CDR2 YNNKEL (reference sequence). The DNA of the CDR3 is TGTGCCAGCAGCCAGAGAGACAAAAACACTGAAGCTTTCTTT. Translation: CASSQRDKNTEAFF.

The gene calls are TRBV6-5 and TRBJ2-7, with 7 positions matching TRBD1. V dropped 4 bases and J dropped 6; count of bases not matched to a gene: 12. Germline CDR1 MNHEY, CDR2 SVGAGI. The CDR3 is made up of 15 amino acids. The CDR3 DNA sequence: TGTGCCAGCAGTTCCGCGACAGGGCCCTCGGGCGAGCAGTACTTC. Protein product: CASSSATGPSGEQYF.

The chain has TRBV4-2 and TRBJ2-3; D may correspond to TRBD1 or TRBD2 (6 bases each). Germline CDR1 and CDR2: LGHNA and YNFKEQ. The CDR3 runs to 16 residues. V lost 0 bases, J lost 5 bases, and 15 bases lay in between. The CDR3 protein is CASSQETQGGLDTQYF. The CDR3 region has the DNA TGTGCCAGCAGCCAAGAAACCCAAGGGGGGCTAGATACGCAGTATTTT.

CDR3: CASSLFYPGADTQYF. CDR3 in DNA: TGTGCCAGCAGCTTATTTTACCCCGGGGCAGATACGCAGTATTTT. The genes are TRBV7-2 and TRBJ2-3; tentatively, D is TRBD2 (5 bases). Trimming removed 2 bases from V and 4 bases from J, with 13 bases in between. Germline V CDR1 and CDR2: SGHTA, FQGNSA. The CDR3 loop spans 15 amino acids.